These 3 T cell receptor beta chains originate from one sample sequenced in a study of cytomegalovirus exposure and HLA in healthy donors. The PCR was carried out with 60 Vbeta primers and 13 Jbeta primers. Using immunoSEQ multiplex PCR, the repertoire was profiled, and TCRdb retains in-frame clones only, with some absent. The sample records around 170,000 clones, roughly 71% being singletons. Material for sequencing was PBMCs. The receptor source for this set is a girl between 5 and 17 years old in good health and CMV-seronegative.

As to this clone: Other DNA sequences from this sample encode an identical CDR3 as well. The chain uses TRBV13 and TRBJ1-1, with 7 bases aligning to TRBD1. The CDR3 runs to 14 residues. V trimming: 3 bases; J trimming: 1 base; junction bases outside the gene matches: 2. The germline V gene has CDR1 PRHDT and CDR2 FYEKMQ (reference sequence). The CDR3 sequence is CASSFRTGNTEAFF. The CDR3 DNA sequence: TGTGCCAGCAGCTTCAGGACAGGGAACACTGAAGCTTTCTTT.

There are a few counts of this clone. CDR3 loop: CASSREGQVYGYTF. Here the CDR3 DNA reads TGCGCCAGCAGTCGAGAGGGACAGGTGTATGGCTACACCTTC. The rearrangement uses TRBV5-1 and TRBJ1-2, with 8 bases identical to TRBD1. Trimming at V came to 5 bases and at J to 5 bases, leaving 8 bases not matched to a gene. CDR1 SGHRS and CDR2 YFSETQ come from the germline V gene. The CDR3 covers 14 residues.

This clone showed up just once. The chain carries TRBV27 and TRBJ2-1; D ambiguous. The CDR3 consists of 12 residues. The germline V gene encodes CDR1 MNHEY and CDR2 SMNVEV (reference sequence). V was pared by 4 bases and J by 7 bases, with 8 bases between. The chain's CDR3 is CASSWNRNEQFF. Here the CDR3 DNA reads TGTGCCAGCAGTTGGAACAGAAATGAGCAGTTCTTC.